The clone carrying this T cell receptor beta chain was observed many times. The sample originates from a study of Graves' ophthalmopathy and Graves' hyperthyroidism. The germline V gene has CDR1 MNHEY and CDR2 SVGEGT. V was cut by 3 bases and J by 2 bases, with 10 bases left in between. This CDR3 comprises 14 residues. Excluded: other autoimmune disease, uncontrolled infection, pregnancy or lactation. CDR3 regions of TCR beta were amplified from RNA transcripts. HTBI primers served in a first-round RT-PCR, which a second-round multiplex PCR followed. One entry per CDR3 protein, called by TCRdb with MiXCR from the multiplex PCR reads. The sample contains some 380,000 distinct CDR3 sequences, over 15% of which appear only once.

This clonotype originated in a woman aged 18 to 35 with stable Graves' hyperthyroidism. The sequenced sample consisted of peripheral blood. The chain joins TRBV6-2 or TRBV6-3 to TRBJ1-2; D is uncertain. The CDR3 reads CASSYLPPNYGYTF. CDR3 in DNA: TGTGCCAGCAGTTATCTACCTCCAAACTATGGCTACACCTTC.